The clone carrying this T cell receptor beta chain was observed a few times. Its antigen is unidentified. The germline V gene encodes CDR1 LNHDA and CDR2 SQIVND (reference sequence). The CDR3 has 17 residues. The V gene lost 3 bases and the J gene lost 2 bases, with 14 bases spanning the gap. These data are taken from a study of molecular identifiers for immune sequencing clone quantification. General study findings and limits: Clones carrying above 20 RNA copies accounted for over 98% of effector molecules, under 1% in naive cells.

TCRdb re-analysed the PCR reads in MiXCR, keeping a single row per CDR3 protein. The sample includes 62,000 or so distinct CDR3 sequences, approximately 18% seen only once; the top ten take about 1.5%. Sequenced sample: naive CD8+ T cells from blood, with Jurkat cell RNA spiked in. Subset meaning: FACS-sorted CD8+CD4-CCR7+CD45RA+ naive T cells. The chain recombines TRBV19 with TRBJ1-6; possible D gene TRBD1, 6 bases. This clonotype originated in a human donor in good health. Some libraries in this study had Jurkat cell RNA spiked in. The CDR3 sequence: CASSIGQGKAYNSPLHF. CDR3 nucleotide sequence: TGTGCCAGTAGTATCGGGCAGGGGAAGGCCTATAATTCACCCCTCCACTTT. The variable domain in full, completed from reference TRBV19 and TRBJ1-6, reads DGGITQSPKYLFRKEGQNVTLSCEQNLNHDAMYWYRQDPGQGLRLIYYSQIVNDFQKGDIAEGYSVSREKKESFPLTVTSAQKNPTAFYLCASSIGQGKAYNSPLHFGNGTRLTVT.